The rows below give T cell receptor beta chains drawn from one sample of a study of cytomegalovirus exposure and HLA in healthy donors. Libraries were prepared by immunoSEQ multiplex PCR; TCRdb keeps only in-frame clonotypes and omits some of them. This table lists about 67,000 clones. The sequenced material came from PBMCs. These receptors originate from a woman in her 40s in good health and CMV-seropositive. Each CDR3 is given with its conserved first and last residue. D genes are given only for firm matches.

V gene	J gene	D gene	CDR3 protein	CDR3 DNA
TRBV5-8	TRBJ2-7	TRBD1	CASSLDAGQGFYEQYF	TGTGCCAGCAGCTTGGACGCGGGACAGGGGTTCTACGAGCAGTACTTC
TRBV2	TRBJ2-7	.	CASRPSSYEQYF	TGTGCCAGCAGACCCTCGTCCTACGAGCAGTACTTC
TRBV5-1	TRBJ2-7	TRBD2	CASSLASGSIHEQYF	TGCGCCAGCAGCTTGGCGAGCGGGAGTATACACGAGCAGTACTTC
TRBV7-3	TRBJ2-3	TRBD1	CASSLRQGDPTDTQYF	TGTGCCAGCAGCTTGCGACAGGGGGATCCCACAGATACGCAGTATTTT
TRBV5-1	TRBJ2-3	TRBD2	CASSLRLAGTPDTQYF	TGCGCCAGCAGCTTGAGGCTAGCGGGGACTCCAGATACGCAGTATTTT
TRBV19	TRBJ2-7	.	CASSTAPPRIEQYF	TGTGCCAGTAGTACGGCTCCTCCGCGGATCGAGCAGTACTTC
TRBV5-1	TRBJ2-7	TRBD1	CASSLEGTGFSEQYF	TGCGCCAGCAGCTTGGAAGGGACAGGGTTTAGCGAGCAGTACTTC
TRBV14	TRBJ2-1	.	CASSRRSSYNEQFF	TGTGCCAGCAGCCGCAGAAGCTCCTACAATGAGCAGTTCTTC
TRBV6-5	TRBJ2-3	TRBD2	CASSYGGGADTQYF	TGTGCCAGCAGTTACGGCGGGGGGGCAGATACGCAGTATTTT
TRBV10-2	TRBJ2-1	TRBD2	CASSESVGRADNEQFF	TGCGCCAGCAGTGAGTCGGTCGGGAGGGCCGACAATGAGCAGTTCTTC
TRBV19	TRBJ1-1	.	CASSIGRDRTEAFF	TGTGCCAGTAGTATCGGGCGGGACCGCACTGAAGCTTTCTTT
TRBV14	TRBJ1-2	TRBD1	CASSSRDRGRNYGYTF	TGTGCCAGCAGCTCCCGGGACAGGGGACGGAACTATGGCTACACCTTC
TRBV6-6	TRBJ2-5	TRBD1	CASSYPDREETQYF	TGTGCCAGCAGTTACCCGGACAGGGAAGAGACCCAGTACTTC
TRBV7-6	TRBJ2-7	.	CASSFDSHSYEQYF	TGTGCCAGCAGCTTCGACAGCCATTCCTACGAGCAGTACTTC
TRBV7-2	TRBJ1-4	.	CASSLEFSGVDEKLFF	TGTGCCAGCAGCTTAGAATTCTCCGGGGTAGATGAAAAACTGTTTTTT
TRBV10-3	TRBJ1-5	.	CAISESDGVKHF	TGTGCCATCAGTGAGTCAGACGGGGTTAAGCATTTT
TRBV27	TRBJ2-2	TRBD2	CASSPGRGRGTGELFF	TGTGCCAGCAGCCCCGGGAGGGGCCGGGGGACCGGGGAGCTGTTTTTT
TRBV25-1	TRBJ2-7	TRBD2	CASSAPRVAGRAHEQYF	TGTGCCAGCAGTGCCCCCCGGGTAGCGGGAAGGGCTCACGAGCAGTACTTC
TRBV15	TRBJ2-1	.	CATSRDPGTNEQFF	TGTGCCACCAGCAGAGACCCTGGGACAAATGAGCAGTTCTTC
TRBV11-2	TRBJ1-2	TRBD1	CASSLAEGQGPYGYTF	TGTGCCAGCAGCTTAGCCGAAGGACAGGGACCCTATGGCTACACCTTC
TRBV28	TRBJ1-5	.	CASSLPSGSPNQPQHF	TGTGCCAGCAGTTTGCCTTCAGGGTCTCCCAATCAGCCCCAGCATTTT
TRBV25-1	TRBJ2-4	.	CASSAPGRSDIQYF	TGTGCCAGCAGTGCCCCCGGGAGATCGGACATTCAGTACTTC
TRBV30	TRBJ1-3	.	CALKDKAGNTIYF	TGTGCCCTAAAAGACAAGGCTGGAAACACCATATATTTT
TRBV5-1	TRBJ2-2	.	CASSTGSSANTGELFF	TGCGCCAGCAGCACGGGATCAAGCGCGAACACCGGGGAGCTGTTTTTT
TRBV7-6	TRBJ2-7	.	CASSKGTYSREQYF	TGTGCCAGCAGCAAAGGGACATATAGCAGAGAGCAGTACTTC
TRBV2	TRBJ1-1	TRBD1	CASRRQGVNTEAFF	TGTGCCAGCAGGCGTCAGGGGGTGAACACTGAAGCTTTCTTT
TRBV6-5	TRBJ2-7	.	CASTPRTQTYEQYF	TGTGCCAGCACCCCCCGTACGCAGACCTACGAGCAGTACTTC
TRBV5-1	TRBJ2-3	TRBD2	CASSPPGTSGRGTDTQYF	TGCGCCAGCAGCCCCCCAGGGACTAGCGGGAGAGGCACAGATACGCAGTATTTT
TRBV5-6	TRBJ1-6	TRBD1	CASRTTGQGVASPLHF	TGTGCCAGCAGAACAACCGGACAGGGGGTAGCTTCACCCCTCCACTTT
TRBV25-1	TRBJ1-4	.	CASSEYGATNEKLFF	TGTGCCAGCAGTGAATACGGGGCAACTAATGAAAAACTGTTTTTT
TRBV7-8	TRBJ2-7	.	CASSLGPGQTISYEQYF	TGTGCCAGCAGCTTAGGTCCCGGACAGACGATCTCCTACGAGCAGTACTTC
TRBV4-3	TRBJ2-6	TRBD2	CASSREGGVGANVLTF	TGCGCCAGCAGCCGGGAGGGAGGGGTTGGGGCCAACGTCCTGACTTTC
TRBV5-6	TRBJ1-3	.	CASSSGIFGNTIYF	TGTGCCAGCAGCTCAGGGATCTTCGGAAACACCATATATTTT
TRBV5-6	TRBJ2-5	TRBD2	CASSLLSGGSMYQETQYF	TGTGCCAGCAGCTTGTTGAGCGGGGGGTCTATGTACCAAGAGACCCAGTACTTC
TRBV4-1	TRBJ1-1	TRBD1	CASSPKPGTGREAFF	TGCGCCAGCAGCCCAAAACCGGGGACAGGGCGGGAAGCTTTCTTT
TRBV5-1	TRBJ2-7	TRBD1	CASSGTGPNSYEQYF	TGCGCCAGCAGCGGGACAGGGCCCAACTCCTACGAGCAGTACTTC
TRBV29-1	TRBJ1-3	.	CSVEMGASGNTIYF	TGCAGCGTAGAGATGGGGGCGAGTGGAAACACCATATATTTT
TRBV2	TRBJ2-3	TRBD2	CASSPGLAGPTDTQYF	TGTGCCAGCAGTCCGGGACTAGCGGGACCCACAGATACGCAGTATTTT
TRBV30	TRBJ2-6	.	CAWSMNRARGSGANVLTF	TGTGCCTGGAGTATGAACAGGGCCAGAGGCTCTGGGGCCAACGTCCTGACTTTC
TRBV27	TRBJ1-5	.	CASSPGQGGQPQHF	TGTGCCAGCAGCCCGGGACAAGGGGGTCAGCCCCAGCATTTT
TRBV5-4	TRBJ2-7	TRBD2	CASSAGLAGEITSYEQYF	TGTGCCAGCAGCGCAGGACTAGCGGGAGAAATTACCTCCTACGAGCAGTACTTC
TRBV7-7	TRBJ2-2	.	CAVQGASEFTGELFF	TGTGCCGTCCAAGGGGCTAGCGAATTCACCGGGGAGCTGTTTTTT
TRBV5-1	TRBJ2-7	TRBD2	CASSHGLAGRSEQYF	TGCGCCAGCAGCCACGGACTAGCGGGACGCTCCGAGCAGTACTTC
TRBV29-1	TRBJ1-2	.	CSVEENSGLPFTF	TGCAGCGTTGAGGAAAATTCAGGGCTGCCCTTCACCTTC
TRBV29-1	TRBJ1-1	.	CSVLNLAGKNTEAFF	TGCAGCGTTTTGAACCTTGCGGGGAAGAACACTGAAGCTTTCTTT
TRBV5-1	TRBJ2-3	.	CASNPTWQGRDTQYF	TGCGCCAGCAACCCTACCTGGCAGGGCCGTGATACGCAGTATTTT
TRBV5-6	TRBJ1-2	TRBD1	CASSFLLKRQGADYGYTF	TGTGCCAGCAGCTTTCTACTGAAACGACAGGGGGCTGACTATGGCTACACCTTC
TRBV18	TRBJ2-7	.	CASSPPRVAYEQYF	TGTGCCAGCTCACCACCGAGAGTTGCCTACGAGCAGTACTTC
TRBV4-3	TRBJ1-1	TRBD1	CASSQASGTGAVNTEAFF	TGCGCCAGCAGCCAAGCTTCCGGGACAGGGGCGGTGAACACTGAAGCTTTCTTT
TRBV27	TRBJ2-1	.	CASSYGYNEQFF	TGTGCCAGCAGTTACGGCTACAATGAGCAGTTCTTC